Following are 10 T cell receptor beta chains from one sample sequenced in a study of blood T cell repertoires in COVID-19. The assay was immunoSEQ multiplex PCR, and TCRdb's table has in-frame clones only and misses some. The table has fewer than 350,000 clones, around 88% seen once. The sequenced sample was PBMCs or T cells enriched from blood (not recorded which). Receptors were obtained from a woman aged 40 to 49 who had recovered from COVID-19.

This clone was picked up a small number of times. The chain couples TRBV28 to TRBJ2-1, with D maybe TRBD2 (5 bases). Germline V lookup: CDR1 MDHEN, CDR2 SYDVKM. The CDR3 has 15 residues. The V and J ends lost 3 bases and 6 bases respectively, with 15 bases between them. The CDR3 bases are TGTGCCAGCAGTTTGGGTAGCGATGGGGTCAATGAGCAGTTCTTC. This codes for CASSLGSDGVNEQFF.

The table lists this clone with a count of one. The chain combines TRBV30 with TRBJ2-7, with a possible D match to TRBD1 (6 bases). Germline V lookup: CDR1 GTSNPN, CDR2 SVGIG (reference sequence). This CDR3 region has 13 residues. Trimming took 1 base from V and 3 from J, leaving 10 bases between them. The CDR3 reads CAWSAQGNYEQYF. DNA of the CDR3: TGTGCCTGGAGTGCACAGGGAAACTACGAGCAGTACTTC.

CDR3 nucleotides: TGCAGTGTTCGTGGCAATCAGCCCCAGCATTTT. Translating gives CSVRGNQPQHF. The V and J genes are TRBV20-1 and TRBJ1-5; no firm D call. The CDR3 runs 11 residues. Germline values: CDR1 DFQATT, CDR2 SNEGSKA (reference sequence). Trimming shortened V by 7 bases and J by 2 bases, and 6 bases separated the two germline ends.

This clone came up once. The chain carries TRBV7-8 and TRBJ2-1; 9 nucleotides match TRBD2. Losses at the gene ends were 5 bases for V and 7 bases for J; bases not matched to a gene: 9. The germline CDR1 and CDR2 sequences are SGHVS and FQNEAQ. The CDR3 extends over 15 amino acids. The CDR3 nucleotides are TGTGCCAGCAGCGGCCGGGCGGGAGGGGGTAATGAGCAGTTCTTC. Its translation is CASSGRAGGGNEQFF.

V and J are TRBV28 and TRBJ2-2; TRBD2 matches at 11 bases. The germline V gene encodes CDR1 MDHEN and CDR2 SYDVKM. Trimming cost V 4 bases and J 3 bases; bases outside gene matches: 4. This CDR3 contains 16 residues. The CDR3 is CASSSYSGRDTGELFF. The CDR3 nucleotides read TGTGCCAGCAGTTCATATAGCGGGAGGGACACCGGGGAGCTGTTTTTT.

The genes are TRBV4-1 and TRBJ2-6, with 11 bases that match TRBD1. Germline CDR1 MGHRA, CDR2 YSYEKL. V dropped 1 base and J dropped 2; count of bases not matched to a gene: 1. The CDR3 consists of 17 residues. The CDR3 loop is CASSQGGQGAGANVLTF. CDR3 DNA sequence: TGCGCCAGCAGCCAAGGGGGACAGGGGGCTGGGGCCAACGTCCTGACTTTC.

The chain is built from TRBV5-4 and TRBJ1-2; the D gene is possibly TRBD1 (6 bases). The germline V gene has CDR1 SGHNT and CDR2 YYREEE (reference sequence). Trimming removed 0 bases at V and 4 bases at J, with 13 bases between. The CDR3 spans 15 residues. CDR3 nucleotide sequence: TGTGCCAGCAGCTTGGGGGGGGGCACCAGCTATGGCTACACCTTC. Its protein product is CASSLGGGTSYGYTF. Using reference TRBV5-4 and TRBJ1-2 for the parts outside the CDR3, the full variable domain is ETGVTQSPTHLIKTRGQQVTLRCSSQSGHNTVSWYQQALGQGPQFIFQYYREEENGRGNFPPRFSGLQFPNYSSELNVNALELDDSALYLCASSLGGGTSYGYTFGSGTRLTVV.

The V gene is TRBV11-1, the J gene TRBJ2-7, with D perhaps matching TRBD1 (5 bases). CDR1 is SGHAT, CDR2 FQDESV, per germline (reference sequence). The germline V and J ends were trimmed by 2 bases and 6 bases, with 8 bases remaining between them. This CDR3 comprises 12 residues. CDR3 in DNA: TGTGCCAGCAGCTTACAGGGTACCGAGCAGTACTTC. Encoded protein: CASSLQGTEQYF. Full variable domain (remainder filled in from reference TRBV11-1 and TRBJ2-7): EAEVAQSPRYKITEKSQAVAFWCDPISGHATLYWYRQILGQGPELLVQFQDESVVDDSQLPKDRFSAERLKGVDSTLKIQPAELGDSAMYLCASSLQGTEQYFGPGTRLTVT.

This clone was counted a single time. The CDR3 DNA is TGTGCCAGCAGTTTATTTAGGGCAGGGAGCAATCAGCCCCAGCATTTT. Translated: CASSLFRAGSNQPQHF. The rearrangement uses TRBV28 and TRBJ1-5, with D perhaps TRBD1 (5 bases). The CDR3 is 16 amino acids. Deletions cut 1 base from V and 1 base from J, with 11 bases between. The germline V gene encodes CDR1 MDHEN and CDR2 SYDVKM.

The chain employs TRBV6-1 and TRBJ2-7, with no clear D. This CDR3 has 13 amino acids. V gave up 2 bases and J gave up 1 base, with 6 bases separating them. Looked up from germline, CDR1 is MNHNS and CDR2 is SASEGT. CDR3 DNA: TGTGCCAGCAGTGAATCGGTTTCCTACGAGCAGTACTTC. Its translation: CASSESVSYEQYF.